This is a list of T cell receptor beta chains from one sample in a study of cytomegalovirus exposure and HLA in healthy donors. The table came from immunoSEQ multiplex PCR; TCRdb's copy has only in-frame clones and leaves some out. The repertoire consists of about 200,000 clones, with 60% to 80% occurring once and the leading ten covering 1.5% to 2%. The sample was PBMCs. The source of these receptors is a male donor in good health and CMV-seronegative. The CDR3 runs from the conserved cysteine through the conserved F or W. D genes are given only for firm matches. Clone size appears in some rows only: once, few, many, or a class for an expanded clone.

clone size,V gene,D gene,J gene,CDR3 protein,CDR3 DNA
NA,TRBV7-3,NA,TRBJ2-1,CASSIGTYNEQFF,TGTGCCAGCAGCATCGGGACTTACAATGAGCAGTTCTTC
once,TRBV2,TRBD1,TRBJ2-5,CASSERTGGTETQYF,TGTGCCAGCAGTGAAAGGACAGGGGGTACAGAGACCCAGTACTTC
NA,TRBV5-1,NA,TRBJ2-3,CASSLGESSTDTQYF,TGCGCCAGCAGCTTGGGTGAGAGTAGCACAGATACGCAGTATTTT
NA,TRBV16,NA,TRBJ2-2,CASSQSKSRAGGELFF,TGTGCCAGCAGCCAATCTAAGTCGAGGGCCGGCGGGGAGCTGTTTTTT
NA,TRBV4-3,NA,TRBJ2-7,CASSQERASYEQYF,TGCGCCAGCAGCCAAGAGAGGGCCTCCTACGAGCAGTACTTC
NA,TRBV5-1,TRBD2,TRBJ2-7,CASSWGTSGITSPYEQYF,TGCGCCAGCAGCTGGGGGACTAGCGGGATCACCTCCCCTTACGAGCAGTACTTC
NA,TRBV19,TRBD1,TRBJ1-1,CASSFTQGTEAFF,TGTGCCAGTAGTTTCACACAGGGGACTGAAGCTTTCTTT
NA,TRBV6-6,TRBD1,TRBJ2-7,CASSRTGTGSYEQYF,TGTGCCAGCAGCCGGACCGGGACAGGGAGTTACGAGCAGTACTTC
NA,TRBV7-3,TRBD2,TRBJ2-1,CASSLSSGGYNNEQFF,TGTGCCAGCAGCTTATCCTCGGGGGGTTACAATAATGAGCAGTTCTTC
few,TRBV7-2,TRBD1,TRBJ1-3,CASSLGWDRGHF,TGTGCCAGCAGCTTAGGCTGGGACAGGGGGCATTTT
few,TRBV5-6,NA,TRBJ2-7,CASSGDSARYEQYF,TGTGCCAGCAGCGGAGACAGCGCTCGATACGAGCAGTACTTC
few,TRBV28,TRBD1,TRBJ1-1,CASSLLSQGAAEAFF,TGTGCCAGCAGTTTATTATCGCAGGGGGCCGCTGAAGCTTTCTTT
NA,TRBV10-3,TRBD1,TRBJ2-3,CAISVGQGADTQYF,TGTGCCATCAGTGTAGGGCAGGGGGCAGATACGCAGTATTTT
NA,TRBV5-4,TRBD1,TRBJ1-4,CASSLVGTGGGKLFF,TGTGCCAGCAGCTTGGTGGGGACAGGGGGGGGAAAACTGTTTTTT
NA,TRBV7-8,TRBD2,TRBJ2-7,CASSLPPTSGRHYEQYF,TGTGCCAGCAGCTTACCACCGACTAGCGGGAGACACTACGAGCAGTACTTC
NA,TRBV7-3,NA,TRBJ1-6,CASSLLTFNSPLHF,TGTGCCAGCAGCTTACTCACATTTAATTCACCCCTCCACTTT
NA,TRBV5-6,TRBD1,TRBJ1-2,CASRQGAGNGYTF,TGTGCCAGCCGACAGGGGGCGGGAAATGGCTACACCTTC
NA,TRBV23-1,NA,TRBJ2-1,CASRGGGNEQFF,TGCGCCAGCCGGGGAGGTGGTAATGAGCAGTTCTTC
few,TRBV4-3,NA,TRBJ1-1,CASSQDRGVLTEAFF,TGCGCCAGCAGCCAAGATCGGGGGGTCCTCACTGAAGCTTTCTTT
once,TRBV28,TRBD2,TRBJ2-5,CASSLPRTSGRAQETQYF,TGTGCCAGCAGTTTGCCAAGGACTAGCGGGAGGGCCCAGGAGACCCAGTACTTC
few,TRBV7-2,TRBD1,TRBJ2-5,CATRTGLTPQETQYF,TGTGCCACCCGGACAGGGTTGACACCACAAGAGACCCAGTACTTC
NA,TRBV27,NA,TRBJ1-2,CASSGSGRVGYTF,TGTGCCAGCAGTGGTTCCGGCAGGGTAGGCTACACCTTC
NA,TRBV7-3,TRBD2,TRBJ2-1,CASSQGLAGNYNEQFF,TGTGCCAGCAGCCAAGGACTAGCGGGGAACTACAATGAGCAGTTCTTC
NA,TRBV27,TRBD1,TRBJ1-2,CASSPSPTGATF,TGTGCCAGCAGTCCGTCCCCGACAGGGGCCACCTTC
NA,TRBV11-3,NA,TRBJ1-4,CASSLDRPGLAVNEKLFF,TGTGCCAGCAGCTTAGATCGTCCCGGGCTAGCCGTTAATGAAAAACTGTTTTTT
few,TRBV28,NA,TRBJ2-5,CASLGLRETQYF,TGTGCCAGCTTGGGGCTTAGGGAGACCCAGTACTTC
few,TRBV2,NA,TRBJ2-7,CASAGRRYEQYF,TGTGCCAGCGCGGGTAGGAGATACGAGCAGTACTTC
NA,TRBV4-3,TRBD1,TRBJ2-7,CASSPTTGVGYEQYF,TGCGCCAGCAGCCCCACGACAGGGGTGGGCTACGAGCAGTACTTC
few,TRBV18,NA,TRBJ2-5,CASSLLQETQYF,TGTGCCAGCTCACTACTCCAAGAGACCCAGTACTTC
NA,TRBV5-1,TRBD1,TRBJ2-5,CASSPAVQGKETQYF,TGCGCCAGCAGCCCGGCGGTACAGGGGAAGGAGACCCAGTACTTC
NA,TRBV6-5,NA,TRBJ2-3,CASSTGLDSFPQYF,TGTGCCAGCAGTACCGGGCTCGACAGTTTCCCGCAGTATTTT
NA,TRBV25-1,NA,TRBJ1-4,CASSDVVRGEKLFF,TGTGCCAGCAGTGATGTCGTGAGGGGGGAAAAACTGTTTTTT
NA,TRBV11-1,NA,TRBJ2-6,CASSRRGSGANVLTF,TGTGCCAGCAGCCGACGGGGCTCTGGGGCCAACGTCCTGACTTTC
NA,TRBV5-6,NA,TRBJ1-2,CASSLKESSSYGYTF,TGTGCCAGCAGCTTAAAAGAATCCTCTAGCTATGGCTACACCTTC
NA,TRBV25-1,TRBD1,TRBJ1-2,CASSVTGTGLSYGYTF,TGTGCCAGCAGCGTAACCGGGACAGGGCTTTCCTATGGCTACACCTTC
NA,TRBV7-9,TRBD2,TRBJ2-2,CASSFDSGGNTGELFF,TGTGCCAGCAGCTTTGACAGCGGGGGAAACACCGGGGAGCTGTTTTTT
NA,TRBV9,NA,TRBJ2-3,CASSVGVAGTDTQYF,TGTGCCAGCAGCGTAGGAGTGGCGGGTACAGATACGCAGTATTTT
NA,TRBV2,TRBD2,TRBJ2-1,CASQATSGDNEQFF,TGTGCCAGTCAGGCTACTAGCGGGGACAATGAGCAGTTCTTC
NA,TRBV18,NA,TRBJ2-2,CASSEAKQNTGELFF,TGTGCCAGCTCAGAGGCCAAACAGAACACCGGGGAGCTGTTTTTT
once,TRBV7-2,TRBD1,TRBJ2-1,CASSPRTGFNEQFF,TGTGCCAGCAGCCCTCGGACAGGTTTCAATGAGCAGTTCTTC
NA,TRBV4-3,NA,TRBJ2-2,CASSQDSAEALNTGELFF,TGCGCCAGCAGCCAAGATTCTGCTGAAGCTCTGAACACCGGGGAGCTGTTTTTT
NA,TRBV5-1,NA,TRBJ2-5,CASSLKSQETQYF,TGCGCCAGCAGCTTAAAATCTCAAGAGACCCAGTACTTC
once,TRBV6-4,NA,TRBJ1-1,CASSDSGGLNTEAFF,TGTGCCAGCAGTGACTCGGGGGGGCTGAACACTGAAGCTTTCTTT
NA,TRBV27,NA,TRBJ1-6,CASSLTQNNSPLHF,TGTGCCAGCAGTTTAACACAAAATAATTCACCCCTCCACTTT
NA,TRBV2,TRBD2,TRBJ2-1,CASIAGTSVYEQFF,TGTGCCAGCATAGCCGGGACTAGCGTCTATGAGCAGTTCTTC
NA,TRBV7-3,NA,TRBJ2-3,CASSRGSTDTQYF,TGTGCCAGCAGCCGGGGGAGCACAGATACGCAGTATTTT
NA,TRBV5-1,TRBD1,TRBJ2-3,CASSFIRDSSTDTQYF,TGCGCCAGCAGTTTCATCCGGGACAGTAGCACAGATACGCAGTATTTT
NA,TRBV29-1,TRBD2,TRBJ2-7,CSVYTSGSPYEQYF,TGCAGCGTTTACACTAGCGGGAGCCCCTACGAGCAGTACTTC
NA,TRBV6-6,NA,TRBJ2-7,CASSYSNRESYEQYF,TGTGCCAGCAGTTACTCAAACAGGGAAAGCTACGAGCAGTACTTC
NA,TRBV9,NA,TRBJ2-2,CASSVLAGELFF,TGTGCCAGCAGCGTATTAGCCGGGGAGCTGTTTTTT
few,TRBV19,TRBD1,TRBJ2-7,CASKTGTASYEQYF,TGTGCCAGTAAAACCGGGACAGCCTCCTACGAGCAGTACTTC
NA,TRBV5-5,TRBD1,TRBJ2-2,CASRLVQGGELFF,TGTGCCAGCAGACTGGTACAGGGGGGGGAGCTGTTTTTT
NA,TRBV6-4,NA,TRBJ2-1,CASSEEGEGSVSQFF,TGTGCCAGCAGTGAAGAGGGGGAGGGTTCCGTTTCGCAGTTCTTC
NA,TRBV5-1,TRBD2,TRBJ2-7,CASSLTSGSYEQYF,TGCGCCAGCAGCTTGACTAGCGGTTCCTACGAGCAGTACTTC
NA,TRBV5-1,TRBD2,TRBJ2-3,CASSFLAGGPETQYF,TGCGCCAGCAGCTTCCTAGCGGGGGGGCCGGAGACGCAGTATTTT